This T cell receptor (beta chain) derives from a study of regulatory T cells in long-lasting Graves disease. CDR1 and CDR2 from the germline V gene are SGHRS and YFSETQ. Trimming cost V 6 bases and J 2 bases, with 15 bases left between them. The CDR3 length is 15 residues. For TCR beta, libraries came from iRepertoire HTBI primers and Arm-PCR of CDR3 regions. TCRdb recomputed calls from the multiplex PCR reads with MiXCR, one row per CDR3 protein. The sample consists of about 500,000 distinct CDR3 sequences, 15% to 20% of them appearing once. The time point is: newly diagnosed GD, antithyroid drugs for less than 3 months. Extracted RNA from PBMCs served as the source of the TCR library. This clonotype has ten or more counts. Another study also made use of these data, one on T cells in Graves' hyperthyroidism and ophthalmopathy. That source notes: Using the HTBI primer set, a first-round RT-PCR was run on the TCR CDR3.

The chain is built from TRBV5-1 and TRBJ2-1; D gene ambiguous. The sequences come from peripheral blood mononuclear cells (PBMCs), collected at new diagnosis, from a patient treated with antithyroid drugs. The sequence derives from a man aged 35 to 55 with Graves disease. In nucleotides, the CDR3 is TGCGCCAGCACGGTCCCAGGAACCACCTACAATGAGCAGTTCTTC. As protein: CASTVPGTTYNEQFF.